The 23 T cell receptor beta chains below come from one sample, sequenced in a study of beta chain features in type 1 diabetes. Broader study findings: All four CD4+ subsets of Type 1 diabetes patients contained TCRB CDR3s that were moderately but significantly shorter.

The isolated RNA, all of it, was reverse transcribed, so expressed TCRB transcripts were what got sequenced. Assay used: immunoSEQ multiplex PCR; TCRdb lists only in-frame clones, some missing. The sample lists approximately 260,000 clones, about a fifth occurring once. Their specific antigens are unknown. Material for sequencing was naive CD4+ T cells from blood. These receptor sequences come from a middle-aged woman with type 1 diabetes.

This chain uses TRBV7-2 with TRBJ1-1; a weak D match, TRBD1 (6 bases). The ends were cut back, 5 bases at V and 0 bases at J, with 10 bases in the middle. The germline V gene has CDR1 SGHTA and CDR2 FQGNSA. The CDR3 covers 14 residues. Written as DNA, the CDR3 is TGTGCCAGCAGCCTGGACAGATTGAACACTGAAGCTTTCTTT. It is translated as CASSLDRLNTEAFF. The whole variable domain, remainder taken from reference TRBV7-2 and TRBJ1-1, is GAGVSQSPSNKVTEKGKDVELRCDPISGHTALYWYRQSLGQGLEFLIYFQGNSAPDKSGLPSDRFSAERTGGSVSTLTIQRTQQEDSAVYLCASSLDRLNTEAFFGQGTRLTVV.

The chain links TRBV7-2 to TRBJ2-5; D might be TRBD1 (5 bases). Trimming cost V 5 bases and J 1 base, with 8 bases left between them. In germline, CDR1 is SGHTA, CDR2 FQGNSA. The CDR3 spans 13 residues. CDR3 region: CASSTGRQETQYF. DNA of the CDR3: TGTGCCAGCAGCACAGGTCGCCAAGAGACCCAGTACTTC.

This clone was recorded a few times. V and J are TRBV29-1 and TRBJ2-4, with no clear D. The CDR3 has 12 residues. Germline lookup yields CDR1 SQVTM and CDR2 ANQGSEA. Between the trimmed V and J ends, which lost 7 bases and 7 bases, there was a span of 14 bases. CDR3 DNA sequence: TGCAGCGGAAGAGGAGTCGAGAACATTCAGTACTTC. This gives the protein CSGRGVENIQYF.

The chain links TRBV30 to TRBJ1-2; possible D gene TRBD1, 6 bases. V shed 2 bases and J shed 3 bases, with 25 bases lying between them. From germline, CDR1 is GTSNPN and CDR2 SVGIG (reference sequence). CDR3 size: 18 residues. For the CDR3, the DNA is TGTGCCTGGAGTCCGTTCCGGGACATAGCCCAAGTTGACTATGGCTACACCTTC. The encoded protein is CAWSPFRDIAQVDYGYTF.

The rearrangement links TRBV6-5 to TRBJ1-2, with 7 bases matching TRBD1. Trimming cost V 5 bases and J 6 bases; bases outside gene matches: 12. Per germline, CDR1 MNHEY and CDR2 SVGAGI. The CDR3 contains 15 residues. The CDR3 DNA reads TGTGCCAGCAGTCCTGTAACCGGGACAGCAAATGGCTACACCTTC. Encoded protein: CASSPVTGTANGYTF.

With regard to this clone: The same CDR3 also results from other DNA sequences found in this sample. This CDR3 is CASSLGQGSYGYTF. DNA for the CDR3: TGTGCCAGCAGCCTCGGACAGGGTTCGTATGGCTACACCTTC. The rearrangement uses TRBV7-2 and TRBJ1-2, with 8 positions matching TRBD1. The CDR3 has 14 residues. Germline CDR1 is SGHTA and CDR2 is FQGNSA. The V gene end was trimmed by 5 bases and the J gene end by 5 bases; junction bases not matched to a gene: 7.

The chain couples TRBV7-2 to TRBJ1-5; D possibly corresponds to TRBD1 (6 bases). Trimming pared 1 base from V and 2 bases from J, leaving 15 bases between. This CDR3 contains 17 residues. The V gene's germline CDR1 is SGHTA and CDR2 FQGNSA. The CDR3 sequence: CASSLVGGAGGNQPQHF. The DNA of the CDR3 is TGTGCCAGCAGCTTAGTCGGGGGGGCTGGGGGCAATCAGCCCCAGCATTTT.

The chain carries TRBV5-1 and TRBJ1-1; 9 nucleotides align to TRBD1. Germline V gene data show CDR1 as SGHRS and CDR2 as YFSETQ. J was trimmed by 4 bases and V by 4 bases; bases with no gene match: 5. The CDR3 runs 14 residues. The CDR3, as DNA: TGCGCCAGCAGCCAGACAGGGGGACCCACTGAAGCTTTCTTT. Amino acids: CASSQTGGPTEAFF. The full variable domain, completed using reference TRBV5-1 and TRBJ1-1, is KAGVTQTPRYLIKTRGQQVTLSCSPISGHRSVSWYQQTPGQGLQFLFEYFSETQRNKGNFPGRFSGRQFSNSRSEMNVSTLELGDSALYLCASSQTGGPTEAFFGQGTRLTVV.

This rearrangement joins TRBV2 to TRBJ2-7; TRBD2 agrees at 12 bases. Losses at the gene ends were 6 bases for V and 3 bases for J; bases not matched to a gene: 6. This CDR3 spans 15 amino acids. Germline V gene lookup returns CDR1 SNHLY and CDR2 FYNNEI. The CDR3 region is CASSATSGGYYEQYF. The CDR3 nucleotides read TGTGCCAGCAGCGCGACTAGCGGGGGCTACTACGAGCAGTACTTC.

The chain employs TRBV18 and TRBJ2-7, with a possible D match to TRBD2 (5 bases). The germline V gene has CDR1 KGHSH and CDR2 LQKENI. The V end lost 0 bases, the J end lost 7 bases, and 10 bases lay between the germline ends. This CDR3 comprises 13 residues. The CDR3 coding sequence is TGTGCCAGCTCACCACCCGCCTGGAGGGAGCAGTACTTC. Amino acids: CASSPPAWREQYF.

The J gene is TRBJ2-7, the V gene TRBV28; possible D gene TRBD1, 6 bases. With 7 bases removed from V and 4 bases from J, the gap between germline ends came to 14 bases. The CDR3 loop spans 13 amino acids. Germline V gene data show CDR1 as MDHEN and CDR2 as SYDVKM. CDR3 region: CASTIGGRYEQYF. The CDR3 DNA follows: TGTGCCAGCACCATTGGGGGCAGATACGAGCAGTACTTC.

A few counts support this clone. V gene TRBV15 combines with J gene TRBJ1-1, with D perhaps matching TRBD1 (6 bases). Trimming took 4 bases from V and 8 from J, leaving 14 bases between them. CDR3 length: 13 amino acids. Germline V lookup: CDR1 LNHNV, CDR2 YYDKDF (reference sequence). CDR3 sequence reads: CATSTRQESEAFF. Written as DNA, the CDR3 is TGTGCCACCAGCACGCGACAGGAGTCCGAAGCTTTCTTT.

This clone has only a few counts. The V gene is TRBV10-3, the J gene TRBJ1-2; TRBD1 matches at 7 bases. Germline CDR1 reads ENHRY; CDR2 reads SYGVKD. Trimming cost V 0 bases and J 7 bases; bases outside gene matches: 5. There are 14 residues in the CDR3. In DNA, the CDR3 is TGTGCCATCAGTGAGTCGGACAGGAGTCGTGGCTACACCTTC. Protein: CAISESDRSRGYTF.

The V and J genes are TRBV7-9 and TRBJ2-7, with a weak D call TRBD2 (7 bases). The CDR3 is 16 amino acids. V was trimmed by 5 bases and J by 3 bases, leaving 20 bases between them. Looked up from germline, CDR1 is SEHNR and CDR2 is FQNEAQ (reference sequence). The CDR3 DNA reads as TGTGCCAGCAGCCCACTCGGGGGGCGAGGGGGCTACGAGCAGTACTTC. Amino acids: CASSPLGGRGGYEQYF.

The gene calls are TRBV15 and TRBJ2-3, with TRBD1 matching over 8 bases. The CDR3 has 16 residues. The V segment lost 3 bases and the J segment 3 bases; nucleotides outside the gene matches: 8. Germline-derived CDR1 and CDR2 are LNHNV and YYDKDF (reference sequence). CDR3 region: CATSRGTQGVTDTQYF. CDR3 DNA sequence: TGTGCCACCAGCAGGGGGACACAGGGGGTTACAGATACGCAGTATTTT.

The gene calls are TRBV20-1 and TRBJ1-4; D not certain. The V and J ends lost 4 bases and 8 bases respectively, with 8 bases between them. The germline V gene encodes CDR1 DFQATT and CDR2 SNEGSKA (reference sequence). The CDR3 has 11 amino acids. CDR3 bases: TGCAGTGCTACCGGCAGGGAAAAACTGTTTTTT. Protein product: CSATGREKLFF.

This rearrangement joins TRBV28 to TRBJ1-2, with D hard to call. CDR1 is MDHEN, CDR2 SYDVKM, per germline. The V end lost 3 bases, the J end lost 4 bases, and 9 bases lay between the germline ends. There are 13 residues in the CDR3. The CDR3 region is CASSLEGFYGYTF. The DNA for the CDR3 is TGTGCCAGCAGTTTGGAGGGTTTCTATGGCTACACCTTC.

This clone has a handful of counts. The genes are TRBV7-2 and TRBJ2-5; 9 positions match TRBD2. V lost 1 base, J lost 5 bases, and 5 bases stayed unmatched. Germline CDR1 is SGHTA and CDR2 is FQGNSA. The CDR3 runs 15 residues. CDR3 DNA: TGTGCCAGCAGCTTAGGAACTAGCGGGTGGGAGACCCAGTACTTC. Amino acids: CASSLGTSGWETQYF. The whole variable domain, remainder taken from reference TRBV7-2 and TRBJ2-5, is GAGVSQSPSNKVTEKGKDVELRCDPISGHTALYWYRQSLGQGLEFLIYFQGNSAPDKSGLPSDRFSAERTGGSVSTLTIQRTQQEDSAVYLCASSLGTSGWETQYFGPGTRLLVL.

V usage is TRBV29-1 and J usage is TRBJ2-1; D is possibly TRBD2 (7 bases). The CDR3 spans 17 residues. CDR1 is SQVTM, CDR2 ANQGSEA, per germline. The ends were cut back, 7 bases at V and 4 bases at J, with 26 bases in the middle. CDR3 sequence: CSARGGARSRTYNEQFF. In DNA, the CDR3 is TGCAGCGCAAGGGGGGGTGCAAGATCTAGAACTTACAATGAGCAGTTCTTC.

This clone was seen a few times. The V call is TRBV4-1, the J call TRBJ1-1; 9 bases are shared with TRBD1. V dropped 8 bases and J dropped 4; count of bases not matched to a gene: 11. This CDR3 contains 15 residues. The germline gives CDR1 MGHRA, CDR2 YSYEKL. CDR3 sequence: CASAAPGTGLTEAFF. In DNA form, the CDR3 reads TGCGCCAGCGCGGCACCGGGGACAGGGCTCACTGAAGCTTTCTTT.

This clone has more than one count but fewer than ten. The chain is built from TRBV30 and TRBJ1-1, with a weak D call TRBD1 (5 bases). This CDR3 region has 11 residues. V was trimmed by 7 bases and J by 3 bases, leaving 9 bases between them. The V gene's germline CDR1 is GTSNPN and CDR2 SVGIG (reference sequence). The CDR3 nucleotides read TGTGCCTCCGGGGGGGACACTGAAGCTTTCTTT. This encodes CASGGDTEAFF.

This chain uses TRBV28 with TRBJ2-5, with D possibly matching TRBD1 (6 bases). The germline V gene encodes CDR1 MDHEN and CDR2 SYDVKM. V was shortened by 7 bases and J by 5 bases, with 14 bases between the two germline ends. The CDR3 has 13 residues. Here the CDR3 DNA reads TGTGCCAGCATTGGAGGCCAGGGGGAGACCCAGTACTTC. Translation gives CASIGGQGETQYF.

This clone was counted only a few times. V is TRBV2 and J is TRBJ1-1; a weak D match, TRBD1 (6 bases). Germline loops: CDR1 SNHLY, CDR2 FYNNEI. With 10 bases removed from V and 1 base from J, the gap between germline ends came to 10 bases. The CDR3 spans 12 residues. The CDR3 protein is CANSTGNTEAFF. The CDR3 DNA reads as TGTGCCAATTCGACAGGGAACACTGAAGCTTTCTTT.